What follows is one T cell receptor (beta chain) and its context. The data belong to a study of T cell changes during pregnancy in multiple sclerosis. V was pared by 5 bases and J by 4 bases, with 7 bases of the junction left unmatched. Germline CDR1 LNHDA, CDR2 SQIVND (reference sequence). The CDR3 spans 14 residues. Sequenced by immunoSEQ multiplex PCR; TCRdb stores in-frame clones only, minus some. The sample includes about 57,000 clones, under 95% seen only once; the top ten take approximately 3.8%. This specimen was peripheral blood, taken after pregnancy. This chain links TRBV19 with TRBJ2-5, with 7 bases aligning to TRBD2. This TCR derives from a female donor in good health, enrolled as a control in a pregnancy study. The CDR3 DNA follows: TGTGCCAGTAGTGCGGGGCGGGAGTTAGAGACCCAGTACTTC. Its translation: CASSAGRELETQYF. The whole variable domain, remainder taken from reference TRBV19 and TRBJ2-5, is DGGITQSPKYLFRKEGQNVTLSCEQNLNHDAMYWYRQDPGQGLRLIYYSQIVNDFQKGDIAEGYSVSREKKESFPLTVTSAQKNPTAFYLCASSAGRELETQYFGPGTRLLVL.